Listed here are 26 T cell receptor beta chains from one sample, sequenced in a study of T cells in Graves' hyperthyroidism and ophthalmopathy. RNA transcripts provided the source from which TCR beta CDR3 regions were amplified. During a first-round RT-PCR of the TCR CDR3, the HTBI primer set was used. TCRdb redid the calling of the multiplex PCR reads with MiXCR, one entry per CDR3 protein. The table includes 700,000 to 950,000 distinct CDR3 sequences, 30% to 40% detected once. Sequencing input: blood. The origin of the receptors is a woman in her thirties or forties with Graves' hyperthyroidism.

This clonotype was observed many times. The chain couples TRBV12-3 or TRBV12-4 to TRBJ1-1; possible D gene TRBD1, 6 bases. The ends were cut back, 6 bases at V and 1 base at J, with 15 bases in the middle. The CDR3 length is 15 residues. The CDR3 spells CASSPKGTSNTEAFF. The CDR3 bases are TGTGCCAGCAGCCCTAAAGGGACATCGAACACTGAAGCTTTCTTT.

The rearrangement uses TRBV7-2 and TRBJ2-3, with a tentative D call TRBD2 (6 bases). Trimming cost V 1 base and J 2 bases, with 10 bases left between them. The germline gives CDR1 SGHTA, CDR2 FQGNSA. The CDR3 covers 15 residues. The CDR3 DNA reads TGTGCCAGCAGCTTAGACGGGGACTTCACAGATACGCAGTATTTT. It encodes CASSLDGDFTDTQYF.

In this sample, this clonotype turned up a few times. V is TRBV2 and J is TRBJ1-1, with a possible D match to TRBD1 (5 bases). Per germline, CDR1 SNHLY and CDR2 FYNNEI. The germline V and J ends were trimmed by 2 bases and 5 bases, with 15 bases remaining between them. The CDR3 spans 15 residues. CDR3 loop: CASSEPRGGWTEAFF. Here the CDR3 DNA reads TGTGCCAGCAGTGAACCCCGGGGGGGGTGGACTGAAGCTTTCTTT. The full variable domain, with the rest looked up from reference TRBV2 and TRBJ1-1, is EPEVTQTPSHQVTQMGQEVILRCVPISNHLYFYWYRQILGQKVEFLVSFYNNEISEKSEIFDDQFSVERPDGSNFTLKIRSTKLEDSAMYFCASSEPRGGWTEAFFGQGTRLTVV.

This chain joins TRBV20-1 and TRBJ2-7; D is possibly TRBD2 (6 bases). CDR1 is DFQATT and CDR2 is SNEGSKA in the germline V gene (reference sequence). The V gene lost 3 bases and the J gene lost 2 bases, with 14 bases spanning the gap. The CDR3 length is 14 residues. The CDR3 is CSARPSGLTYEQYF. CDR3 in DNA: TGCAGTGCTAGGCCGAGCGGGTTAACCTACGAGCAGTACTTC.

With respect to this clonotype: A much larger clone lies a single base off, so this may be a read error. The V gene is TRBV2, the J gene TRBJ2-5; TRBD2 matches 10 bases. V lost 5 bases, J lost 9 bases, and 9 bases stayed unmatched. This CDR3 has 14 residues. Germline values: CDR1 SNHLY, CDR2 FYNNEI. The CDR3: CASSQTGLAEAQYF. The CDR3 DNA reads TGTGCCAGCAGTCAGACCGGACTAGCGGAGGCCCAGTACTTC.

This chain joins TRBV12-3 or TRBV12-4 and TRBJ1-1, with TRBD1 as a possible D gene (5 bases). V was shortened by 6 bases and J by 4 bases, with 15 bases between the two germline ends. The CDR3 is 14 amino acids. For the CDR3, the DNA is TGTGCCAGCAGCCATAACGGGGGTTCCACTGAAGCTTTCTTT. As protein: CASSHNGGSTEAFF.

This clonotype was observed many times. The chain couples TRBV10-3 to TRBJ2-2; D is uncertain. V lost 7 bases and J lost 6, with 6 bases in between. In germline, CDR1 is ENHRY, CDR2 SYGVKD. The CDR3 is 11 amino acids. CDR3 loop: CAIIRSGELFF. The CDR3 DNA reads TGTGCCATCATCCGGTCCGGGGAGCTGTTTTTT.

The chain uses TRBV20-1 and TRBJ1-1, with D hard to call. With 5 bases removed from V and 8 bases from J, the gap between germline ends came to 12 bases. CDR1 is DFQATT, CDR2 SNEGSKA, per germline (reference sequence). The CDR3 has 11 residues. The CDR3: CSAPNLEEAFF. DNA for the CDR3: TGCAGTGCTCCCAACCTGGAAGAAGCTTTCTTT.

This clonotype has just a few counts. This sequence joins TRBV19 and TRBJ2-2; 7 nucleotides match TRBD1. The V segment lost 8 bases and the J segment 6 bases; nucleotides outside the gene matches: 6. Germline lookup yields CDR1 LNHDA and CDR2 SQIVND (reference sequence). The CDR3 covers 13 residues. CDR3 DNA: TGTGCCAGTTGTGAGACAGGGTCCGGGGAGCTGTTTTTT. This sequence encodes CASCETGSGELFF.

This chain uses TRBV28 with TRBJ1-1; TRBD1 matches at 7 bases. This CDR3 is built from 14 residues. The junction had 5 bases not matched to a gene; V was cut back by 7 bases and J by 0 bases. The germline gives CDR1 MDHEN, CDR2 SYDVKM. The chain's CDR3 is CASTRGQLNTEAFF. CDR3 bases: TGTGCCAGCACACGGGGACAGTTGAACACTGAAGCTTTCTTT.

This clonotype has only a few counts. The rearrangement uses TRBV27 and TRBJ1-1, with 7 bases matching TRBD1. Germline values: CDR1 MNHEY, CDR2 SMNVEV (reference sequence). J lost 9 bases, V lost 6 bases, and 10 bases had no gene match. CDR3 length: 13 residues. The CDR3 loop reads CASRLTGYQKAFF. CDR3 DNA: TGTGCCAGCAGATTGACAGGGTATCAGAAAGCTTTCTTT.

This clonotype was detected many times. The rearrangement links TRBV14 to TRBJ1-6, with D maybe TRBD1 (5 bases). This CDR3 spans 15 amino acids. Germline values: CDR1 SGHDN, CDR2 FVKESK. The V end lost 1 base, the J end lost 9 bases, and 13 bases lay between the germline ends. In DNA form, the CDR3 reads TGTGCCAGCAGCCAAGGGGGACGCTGGGGTTCACCCCTCCACTTT. Translation: CASSQGGRWGSPLHF.

The table lists this clonotype with many counts. This sequence joins TRBV29-1 and TRBJ2-7; maybe TRBD1 (6 bases). Trimming took 6 bases from V and 4 from J, leaving 19 bases between them. Germline CDR1 and CDR2: SQVTM and ANQGSEA. The CDR3 is 14 amino acids. The CDR3 reads CSVTKDRSIYEQYF. The CDR3 coding sequence is TGCAGCGTAACCAAGGACAGATCGATTTACGAGCAGTACTTC.

The chain has TRBV7-9 and TRBJ2-7, with D maybe TRBD2 (6 bases). Germline values: CDR1 SEHNR, CDR2 FQNEAQ (reference sequence). V was cut by 6 bases and J by 1 base, with 19 bases left in between. CDR3 length: 16 residues. In DNA form, the CDR3 reads TGTGCCAGCAGTTTTTATACGGGGGATCCTTCCTACGAGCAGTACTTC. This codes for CASSFYTGDPSYEQYF. The whole variable domain, filled in from reference TRBV7-9 and TRBJ2-7, reads DTGVSQNPRHKITKRGQNVTFRCDPISEHNRLYWYRQTLGQGPEFLTYFQNEAQLEKSRLLSDRFSAERPKGSFSTLEIQRTEQGDSAMYLCASSFYTGDPSYEQYFGPGTRLTVT.

J is TRBJ1-3 and V is TRBV10-2; D unclear. The V gene's germline CDR1 is WSHSY and CDR2 SAAADI. Between the trimmed V and J ends, which lost 6 bases and 1 base, there was a span of 10 bases. The CDR3 contains 14 residues. This CDR3 is CASRASISGNTIYF. CDR3 DNA: TGCGCCAGCAGGGCCAGTATATCTGGAAACACCATATATTTT.

This clonotype was seen repeatedly, ten times or more. V gene TRBV29-1 combines with J gene TRBJ2-5; the D gene is possibly TRBD2 (6 bases). CDR3 length: 14 residues. V lost 4 bases and J lost 5, with 17 bases in between. Germline V gene lookup returns CDR1 SQVTM and CDR2 ANQGSEA. CDR3 residues: CSVALGGGVETQYF. The CDR3 region has the DNA TGCAGCGTTGCATTGGGGGGTGGGGTTGAGACCCAGTACTTC.

This chain uses TRBV6-1 with TRBJ2-2; perhaps D is TRBD1 or TRBD2 (5 bases each). The CDR3 has 16 amino acids. Trimming took off 3 bases at V and 6 bases at J, with 17 bases between the two ends. Germline values: CDR1 MNHNS, CDR2 SASEGT. The CDR3 reads CASSEPGRNRAGELFF. The CDR3 bases are TGTGCCAGCAGTGAGCCGGGACGAAATAGAGCCGGGGAGCTGTTTTTT.

This clonotype was counted at least ten times. The V gene is TRBV7-9, the J gene TRBJ1-4; D might be TRBD1 (5 bases). This CDR3 region has 16 residues. In germline, CDR1 is SEHNR, CDR2 FQNEAQ (reference sequence). Trimming stripped 6 bases from V and 0 bases from J, with 14 bases between. CDR3 coding DNA: TGTGCCAGCAGGTCGGCGGGGGTTGCAACTAATGAAAAACTGTTTTTT. Protein sequence: CASRSAGVATNEKLFF.

This clonotype was seen ten or more times. The V gene is TRBV25-1, the J gene TRBJ1-1, with D possibly being TRBD1 (6 bases). The CDR3 extends over 17 amino acids. Per germline, CDR1 MGHDK and CDR2 SYGVNS. Trimming took 1 base from V and 1 from J, leaving 16 bases between them. CDR3 region: CASSEFPSDSTNTEAFF. Written as DNA, the CDR3 is TGTGCCAGCAGTGAATTCCCCTCGGACAGTACGAACACTGAAGCTTTCTTT.

This sequence joins TRBV2 and TRBJ2-7, with 8 bases identical to TRBD1. The V gene end was trimmed by 6 bases and the J gene end by 6 bases; junction bases not matched to a gene: 7. The CDR3 has 13 amino acids. Germline CDR1 SNHLY, CDR2 FYNNEI. The CDR3: CASRTQGALEQYF. The CDR3 DNA sequence: TGTGCCAGCAGGACTCAGGGGGCGCTCGAGCAGTACTTC.

The chain links TRBV4-3 to TRBJ1-5; D remains ambiguous. The germline V and J ends were trimmed by 0 bases and 3 bases, with 6 bases remaining between them. The CDR3 sequence is 14 residues long. From germline, CDR1 is LGHNA and CDR2 YSLEER. The CDR3 region is CASSQEGFNQPQHF. As DNA, the CDR3 is TGCGCCAGCAGCCAAGAGGGATTCAATCAGCCCCAGCATTTT.

This clonotype has at least ten counts. The rearrangement uses TRBV7-2 and TRBJ1-2, with D possibly TRBD1 on 6 matching bases. V lost 5 bases and J lost 1, with 20 bases in between. Germline values: CDR1 SGHTA, CDR2 FQGNSA. CDR3 length: 17 amino acids. CDR3 residues: CASSPGVDRSLNYGYTF. The CDR3, as DNA: TGTGCCAGCAGCCCAGGTGTCGACAGGAGCCTTAACTATGGCTACACCTTC.

This clonotype was seen a handful of times. The chain uses TRBV6-5 and TRBJ1-5; D may be TRBD1 (6 bases). Deletions cut 6 bases from V and 5 bases from J, with 8 bases between. The CDR3 is 12 residues long. The germline CDR1 and CDR2 sequences are MNHEY and SVGAGI. CDR3 residues: CASRHRDQPQHF. The CDR3 region has the DNA TGTGCCAGCAGACACAGGGATCAGCCCCAGCATTTT.

Ten or more counts support this clonotype. The V gene is TRBV15, the J gene TRBJ1-2; 7 nucleotides agree with TRBD1. V lost 5 bases, J lost 7 bases, and 13 bases stayed unmatched. The CDR3 runs to 15 residues. Germline CDR1 reads LNHNV; CDR2 reads YYDKDF (reference sequence). CDR3 protein: CATSPQGDSLGGYTF. In DNA, the CDR3 is TGTGCCACCAGCCCCCAGGGGGACTCTCTCGGTGGCTACACCTTC.

This clonotype was seen many times. The rearrangement uses TRBV10-3 and TRBJ1-1, with 8 nucleotides matching TRBD1. Germline V gene sequence: CDR1 ENHRY, CDR2 SYGVKD. CDR3 length equals 14 residues. Germline trimming cut 2 bases from V and 5 bases from J; bases unmatched to any gene: 4. The CDR3 spells CAISEDRGRTEAFF. In DNA form, the CDR3 reads TGTGCCATCAGTGAGGACAGGGGTCGGACTGAAGCTTTCTTT.

This clonotype occurred many times. The chain couples TRBV20-1 to TRBJ2-5, with D tentatively TRBD2 (5 bases). Germline CDR1 and CDR2: DFQATT and SNEGSKA (reference sequence). The CDR3 sequence is 11 residues long. V was clipped by 7 bases and J by 3 bases, with 9 bases between them. The CDR3 loop is CSVTREETQYF. DNA of the CDR3: TGCAGTGTCACTAGGGAAGAGACCCAGTACTTC.